The text below deals with one T cell receptor beta chain. The data stem from a study of blood T cell repertoires in COVID-19. Libraries were prepared by immunoSEQ multiplex PCR; TCRdb keeps only in-frame clonotypes and omits some of them. Of roughly 250,000 clones in the sample, 80% to 90% were seen once. Seattle researchers signed up patients amid active infection and tracked them longitudinally. The sequence derives from a woman between 25 and 40 years old with COVID-19, enrolled during active disease. The sample comprised peripheral blood.

The CDR3 DNA reads as TGTGCCAGCAGCCCGCCATCTCCAGGAGGAGAGACCCAGTACTTC. It is translated as CASSPPSPGGETQYF. This chain uses TRBV7-9 with TRBJ2-5; the D gene is possibly TRBD2 (5 bases). CDR1 is SEHNR, CDR2 FQNEAQ, per germline (reference sequence). This CDR3 contains 15 residues. Trimming took 5 bases from V and 4 from J, leaving 17 bases between them. Combining the CDR3 with reference TRBV7-9 and TRBJ2-5 gives the whole variable domain DTGVSQNPRHKITKRGQNVTFRCDPISEHNRLYWYRQTLGQGPEFLTYFQNEAQLEKSRLLSDRFSAERPKGSFSTLEIQRTEQGDSAMYLCASSPPSPGGETQYFGPGTRLLVL.